Sequencing of this TCR beta chain was carried out in a study of CD8 T cells in ankylosing spondylitis. Germline CDR1 SGHRS, CDR2 YFSETQ. Between the trimmed V and J ends, which lost 0 bases and 3 bases, there was a span of 9 bases. The CDR3 is 14 amino acids. Notes on this clonotype: Its specificity is not known.

Study-wide results and limits: For ankylosing spondylitis blood, a TCR beta motif of fewer than 10 highly homologous variants appeared characteristic. Previously reported in reactive arthritis synovial fluid and blood were some of the motif variants. CD8+ cells made up the disease-linked clones, which were relatively rare in peripheral blood. Enrichment of disease-linked clones was reportedly significant in matched ankylosing spondylitis synovial fluid.

As the method for making TCR beta libraries, quantitative 5'-RACE with molecular barcodes was used. Via MiXCR, TCRdb re-called the 5' RACE reads, giving one row per CDR3 protein. The sample holds 650,000 to 800,000 distinct CDR3 sequences, 19% seen once. Sequenced: blood, either unsorted or a sorted T cell fraction (not recorded which). The chain combines TRBV5-1 with TRBJ2-5, with a weak D call TRBD2 (5 bases). The receptor comes from a male donor with ankylosing spondylitis. Written as DNA, the CDR3 is TGCGCCAGCAGCTTGGACGGGAATAAAGAGACCCAGTACTTC. Translation: CASSLDGNKETQYF.